This TCR beta chain appears in the sequencing data of a study of cytomegalovirus exposure and HLA in healthy donors. Use of 60 Vbeta and 13 Jbeta primers characterized the PCR. Repertoires were generated with immunoSEQ multiplex PCR, while TCRdb's copy carries only in-frame clones and drops some. The table records 200,000 or so clones, roughly 73% of them present only once. The CDR3 extends over 15 amino acids. Germline V gene data show CDR1 as LNHNV and CDR2 as YYDKDF (reference sequence). V was pared by 3 bases and J by 7 bases, with 16 bases between. This clone came up a few times. Healthy donors of bone marrow made up the group.

V and J are TRBV15 and TRBJ2-1; possible D gene TRBD2, 5 bases. The origin of this receptor is a woman aged 25 to 39 in good health and CMV-seropositive. The specimen was PBMCs. CDR3 sequence: CATSRAGIGINEQFF. As DNA, the CDR3 is TGTGCCACCAGCAGGGCCGGGATAGGTATAAATGAGCAGTTCTTC.